This TCR beta chain originates from a study of a mutant IDH1 vaccine in newly diagnosed glioma. Looking at the study overall: Among treated patients, about 60% were male and approximately 40% female, and mean age was around 40 years.

Details on this clone: The antigen is unknown.

This CDR3 is 17 amino acids long. Trimming shortened V by 1 base and J by 6 bases, and 21 bases separated the two germline ends. The germline V gene encodes CDR1 ENHRY and CDR2 SYGVKD. The time point was: week 5, during vaccination. It was 300 ug of mutant IDH1 20-mer peptide that made up each vaccine dose, given with topical imiquimod. The table came from immunoSEQ multiplex PCR; TCRdb's copy has only in-frame clones and leaves some out. The data show about 83,000 clones, with about 91% seen just once and under 0.6% held by the top ten. The specimen comprised PBMCs, sampled from a glioma patient whose treatment included an IDH1 peptide vaccine. The chain couples TRBV10-3 to TRBJ1-2, with a tentative D call TRBD1 (6 bases). The origin of this receptor is a woman in her 50s with glioma. In DNA form, the CDR3 reads TGTGCCATCAGTGAGTTGGTAGGGGGGCAGGGCATGGATGGCTACACCTTC. It specifies CAISELVGGQGMDGYTF.